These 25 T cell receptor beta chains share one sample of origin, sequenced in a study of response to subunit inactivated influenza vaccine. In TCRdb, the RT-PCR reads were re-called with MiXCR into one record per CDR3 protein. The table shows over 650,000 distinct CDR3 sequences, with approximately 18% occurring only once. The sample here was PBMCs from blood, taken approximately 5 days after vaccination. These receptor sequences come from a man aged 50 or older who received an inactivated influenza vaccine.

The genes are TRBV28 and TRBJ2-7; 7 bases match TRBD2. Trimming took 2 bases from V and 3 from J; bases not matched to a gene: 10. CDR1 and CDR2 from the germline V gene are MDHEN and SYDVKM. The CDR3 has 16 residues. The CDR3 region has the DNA TGTGCCAGCAGTTTAAGGGGAGGGGTGCAGGACTACGAGCAGTACTTC. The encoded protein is CASSLRGGVQDYEQYF.

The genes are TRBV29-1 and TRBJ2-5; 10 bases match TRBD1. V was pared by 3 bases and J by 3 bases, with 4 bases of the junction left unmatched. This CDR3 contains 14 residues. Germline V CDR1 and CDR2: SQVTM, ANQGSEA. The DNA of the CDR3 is TGCAGCGTTGACCCGGGACAGGGGAAAGAGACCCAGTACTTC. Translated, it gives CSVDPGQGKETQYF.

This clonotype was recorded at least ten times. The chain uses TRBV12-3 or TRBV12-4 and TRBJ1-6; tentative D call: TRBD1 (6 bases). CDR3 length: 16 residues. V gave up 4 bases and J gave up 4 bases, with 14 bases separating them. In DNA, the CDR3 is TGTGCCAGCAGTTGGGACACGGGGAGATATAATTCACCCCTCCACTTT. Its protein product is CASSWDTGRYNSPLHF.

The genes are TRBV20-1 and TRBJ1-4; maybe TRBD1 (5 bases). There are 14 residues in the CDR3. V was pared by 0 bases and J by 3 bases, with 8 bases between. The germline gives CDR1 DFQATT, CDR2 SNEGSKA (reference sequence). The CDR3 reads CSARDRQPNEKLFF. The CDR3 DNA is TGCAGTGCTAGAGATCGACAGCCTAATGAAAAACTGTTTTTT.

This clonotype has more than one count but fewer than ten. CDR3 DNA: TGCGCCAGCAGCCAAGAGGTGGTATCTACGTTCGAGCAGTACTTC. Translating it yields CASSQEVVSTFEQYF. The rearrangement uses TRBV4-3 and TRBJ2-7; the D is unclear. V was pared by 0 bases and J by 6 bases, with 15 bases between. Per the germline V gene, CDR1 is LGHNA and CDR2 is YSLEER. The CDR3 consists of 15 residues.

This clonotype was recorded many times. In DNA form, the CDR3 reads TGCAGCGTTGGTTCTGAAGGAGGGTGGGGGGAGACCCAGTACTTC. This codes for CSVGSEGGWGETQYF. The chain recombines TRBV29-1 with TRBJ2-5, with TRBD2 as a possible D gene (6 bases). This CDR3 spans 15 amino acids. The germline V gene encodes CDR1 SQVTM and CDR2 ANQGSEA. Trimming removed 4 bases from V and 5 bases from J, with 20 bases in between.

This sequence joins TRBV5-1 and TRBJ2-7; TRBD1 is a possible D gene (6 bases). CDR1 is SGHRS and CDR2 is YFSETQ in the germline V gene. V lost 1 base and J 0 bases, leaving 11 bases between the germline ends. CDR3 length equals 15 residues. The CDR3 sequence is CASSLTGQHSYEQYF. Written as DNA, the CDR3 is TGCGCCAGCAGCTTGACAGGACAGCACTCCTACGAGCAGTACTTC.

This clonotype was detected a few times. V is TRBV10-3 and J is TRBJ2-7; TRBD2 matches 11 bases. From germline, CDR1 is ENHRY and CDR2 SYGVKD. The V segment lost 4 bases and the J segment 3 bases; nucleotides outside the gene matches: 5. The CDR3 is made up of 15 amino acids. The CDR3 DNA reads TGTGCCATCAGTGGAACTAGCGGGAGTTTCTACGAGCAGTACTTC. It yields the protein CAISGTSGSFYEQYF.

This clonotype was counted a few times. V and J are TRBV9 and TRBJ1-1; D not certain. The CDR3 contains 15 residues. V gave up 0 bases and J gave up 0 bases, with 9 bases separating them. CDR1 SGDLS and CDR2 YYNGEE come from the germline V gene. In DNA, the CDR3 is TGTGCCAGCAGCGTAGAGCAGGCAATGAACACTGAAGCTTTCTTT. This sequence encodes CASSVEQAMNTEAFF.

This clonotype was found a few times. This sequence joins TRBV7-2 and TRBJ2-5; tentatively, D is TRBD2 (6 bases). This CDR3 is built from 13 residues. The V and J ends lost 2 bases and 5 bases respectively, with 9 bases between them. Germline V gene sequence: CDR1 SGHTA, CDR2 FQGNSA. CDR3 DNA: TGTGCCAGCAGCTTATTCGGGAGTGAGACCCAGTACTTC. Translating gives CASSLFGSETQYF.

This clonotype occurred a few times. DNA of the CDR3: TGTGCCAGCAGCGTGCGAGGGGGCTACAATGAGCAGTTCTTC. It specifies CASSVRGGYNEQFF. The chain couples TRBV5-4 to TRBJ2-1; the D gene is possibly TRBD1 (6 bases). Between the trimmed V and J ends, which lost 4 bases and 3 bases, there was a span of 11 bases. The CDR3 is 14 amino acids. The germline gives CDR1 SGHNT, CDR2 YYREEE (reference sequence).

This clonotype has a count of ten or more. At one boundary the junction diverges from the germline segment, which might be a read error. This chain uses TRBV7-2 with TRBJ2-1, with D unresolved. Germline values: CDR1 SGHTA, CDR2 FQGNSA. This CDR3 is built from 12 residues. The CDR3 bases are TGTGCCAGCAGCTTATCCTTCAATGAGCAGTTCTTC. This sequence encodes CASSLSFNEQFF.

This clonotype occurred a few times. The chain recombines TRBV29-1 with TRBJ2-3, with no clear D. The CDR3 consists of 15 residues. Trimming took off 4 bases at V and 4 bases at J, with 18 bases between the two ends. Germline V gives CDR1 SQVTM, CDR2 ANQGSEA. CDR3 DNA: TGCAGCGTTGTCCCGTATACCCGGTCCCCAGATACGCAGTATTTT. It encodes CSVVPYTRSPDTQYF.

CDR3 region: CASRRLADQETQYF. The CDR3 nucleotides read TGTGCCAGCAGACGCCTAGCGGACCAAGAGACCCAGTACTTC. The chain carries TRBV6-2 or TRBV6-3 and TRBJ2-5; 7 positions match TRBD2. The CDR3 is 14 residues long. Germline V gene sequence: CDR1 MNHEY, CDR2 SVGEGT. Trimming took 6 bases from V and 0 from J; bases not matched to a gene: 4.

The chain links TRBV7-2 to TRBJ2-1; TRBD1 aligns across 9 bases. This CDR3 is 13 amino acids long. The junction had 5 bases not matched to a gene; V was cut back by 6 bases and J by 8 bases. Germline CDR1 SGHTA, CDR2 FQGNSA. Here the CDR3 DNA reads TGTGCCAGCAGACAGGGGGCGCAGGATGAGCAGTTCTTC. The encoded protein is CASRQGAQDEQFF.

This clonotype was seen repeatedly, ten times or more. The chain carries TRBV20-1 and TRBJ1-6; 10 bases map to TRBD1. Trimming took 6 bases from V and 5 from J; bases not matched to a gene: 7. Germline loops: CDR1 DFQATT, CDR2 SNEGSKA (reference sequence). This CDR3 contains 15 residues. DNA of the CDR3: TGCAGTGCCTCACGAGGGACAGGGGATAATTCACCCCTCCACTTT. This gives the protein CSASRGTGDNSPLHF.

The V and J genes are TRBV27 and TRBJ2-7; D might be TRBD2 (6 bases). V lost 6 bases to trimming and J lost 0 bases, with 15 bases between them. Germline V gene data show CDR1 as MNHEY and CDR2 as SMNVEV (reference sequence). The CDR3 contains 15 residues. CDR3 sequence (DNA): TGTGCCAGCAGACAAGCGGGCCGAAGCTCCTACGAGCAGTACTTC. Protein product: CASRQAGRSSYEQYF.

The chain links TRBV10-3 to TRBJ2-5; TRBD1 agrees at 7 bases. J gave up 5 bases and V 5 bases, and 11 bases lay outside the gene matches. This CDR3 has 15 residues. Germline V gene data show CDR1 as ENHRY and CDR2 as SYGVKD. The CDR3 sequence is CAISWSQGVRETQYF. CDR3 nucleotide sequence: TGTGCCATCAGTTGGAGCCAGGGGGTTAGGGAGACCCAGTACTTC.

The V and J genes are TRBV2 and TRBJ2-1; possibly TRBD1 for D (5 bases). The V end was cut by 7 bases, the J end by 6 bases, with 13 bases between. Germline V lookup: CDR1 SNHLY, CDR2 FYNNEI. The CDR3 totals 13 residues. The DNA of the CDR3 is TGTGCCAGCATCCTAGACAGAGGCAATGAGCAGTTCTTC. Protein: CASILDRGNEQFF.

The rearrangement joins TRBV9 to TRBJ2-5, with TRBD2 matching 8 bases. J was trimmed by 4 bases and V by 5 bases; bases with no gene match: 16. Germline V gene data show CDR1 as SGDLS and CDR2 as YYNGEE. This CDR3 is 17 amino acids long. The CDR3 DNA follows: TGTGCCAGCAGTCAAAGCGGGAGCCCCCAAACGAGAGAGACCCAGTACTTC. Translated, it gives CASSQSGSPQTRETQYF. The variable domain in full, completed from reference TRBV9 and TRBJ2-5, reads DSGVTQTPKHLITATGQRVTLRCSPRSGDLSVYWYQQSLDQGLQFLIQYYNGEERAKGNILERFSAQQFPDLHSELNLSSLELGDSALYFCASSQSGSPQTRETQYFGPGTRLLVL.

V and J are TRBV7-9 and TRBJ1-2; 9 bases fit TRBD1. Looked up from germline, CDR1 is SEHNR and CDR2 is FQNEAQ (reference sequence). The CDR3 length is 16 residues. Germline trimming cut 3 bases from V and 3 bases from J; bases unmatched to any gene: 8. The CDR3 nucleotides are TGTGCCAGCAGCTTGTCAACGGGACAGGGTTACTATGGCTACACCTTC. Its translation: CASSLSTGQGYYGYTF.

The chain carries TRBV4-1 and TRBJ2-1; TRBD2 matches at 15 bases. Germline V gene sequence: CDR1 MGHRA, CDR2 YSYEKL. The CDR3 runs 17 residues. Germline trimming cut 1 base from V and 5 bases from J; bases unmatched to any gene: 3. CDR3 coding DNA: TGCGCCAGCAGCCAAGGGGGACTAGCGGGGGGACACAATGAGCAGTTCTTC. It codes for CASSQGGLAGGHNEQFF.

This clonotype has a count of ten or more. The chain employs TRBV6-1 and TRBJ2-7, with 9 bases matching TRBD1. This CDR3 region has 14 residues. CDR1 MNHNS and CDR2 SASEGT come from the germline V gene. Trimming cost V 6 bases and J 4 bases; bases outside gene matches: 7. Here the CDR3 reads CASSHGQGLYEQYF. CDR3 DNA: TGTGCCAGCAGCCACGGACAGGGGTTATACGAGCAGTACTTC.

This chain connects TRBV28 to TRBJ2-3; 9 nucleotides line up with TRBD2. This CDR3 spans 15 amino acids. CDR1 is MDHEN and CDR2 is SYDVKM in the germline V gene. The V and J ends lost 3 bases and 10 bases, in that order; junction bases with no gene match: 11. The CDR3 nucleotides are TGTGCCAGCAGTTTTGGGACTAGCCATCTGTCGGCGCAGTATTTT. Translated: CASSFGTSHLSAQYF.

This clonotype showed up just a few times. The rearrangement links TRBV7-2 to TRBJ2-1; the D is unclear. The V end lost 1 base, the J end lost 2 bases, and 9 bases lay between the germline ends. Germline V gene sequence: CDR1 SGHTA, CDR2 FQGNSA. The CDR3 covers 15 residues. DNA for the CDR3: TGTGCCAGCAGCTTAGAACTGAACCCCTACAATGAGCAGTTCTTC. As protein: CASSLELNPYNEQFF.